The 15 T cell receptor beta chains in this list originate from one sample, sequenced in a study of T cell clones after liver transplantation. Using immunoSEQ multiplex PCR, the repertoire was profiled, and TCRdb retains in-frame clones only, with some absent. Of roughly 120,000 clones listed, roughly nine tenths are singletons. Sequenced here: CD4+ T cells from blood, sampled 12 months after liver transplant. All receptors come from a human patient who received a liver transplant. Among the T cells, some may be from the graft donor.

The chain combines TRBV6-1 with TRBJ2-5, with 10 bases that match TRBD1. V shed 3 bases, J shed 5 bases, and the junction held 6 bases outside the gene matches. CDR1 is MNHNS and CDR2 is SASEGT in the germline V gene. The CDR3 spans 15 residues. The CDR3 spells CASSDPGTGVETQYF. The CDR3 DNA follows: TGTGCCAGCAGTGACCCCGGGACAGGGGTTGAGACCCAGTACTTC.

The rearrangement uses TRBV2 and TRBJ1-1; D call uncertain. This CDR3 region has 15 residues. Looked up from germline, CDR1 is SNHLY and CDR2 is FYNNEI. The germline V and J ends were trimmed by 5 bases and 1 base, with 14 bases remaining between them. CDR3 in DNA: TGTGCCAGCAGTAGAACGAGCTTAGAGAACACTGAAGCTTTCTTT. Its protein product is CASSRTSLENTEAFF.

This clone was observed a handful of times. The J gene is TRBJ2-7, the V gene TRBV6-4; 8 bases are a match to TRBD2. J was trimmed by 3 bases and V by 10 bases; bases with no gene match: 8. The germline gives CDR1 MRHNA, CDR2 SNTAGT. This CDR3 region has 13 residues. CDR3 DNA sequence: TGTGCCAACCCGGGACTAGTAGTCTACGAGCAGTACTTC. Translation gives CANPGLVVYEQYF.

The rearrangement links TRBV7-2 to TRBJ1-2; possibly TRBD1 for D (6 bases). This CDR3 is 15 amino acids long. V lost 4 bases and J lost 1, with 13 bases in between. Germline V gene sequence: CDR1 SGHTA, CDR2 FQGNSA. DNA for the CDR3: TGTGCCAGCAGCTACCTTGACAGGAGTAACTATGGCTACACCTTC. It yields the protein CASSYLDRSNYGYTF.

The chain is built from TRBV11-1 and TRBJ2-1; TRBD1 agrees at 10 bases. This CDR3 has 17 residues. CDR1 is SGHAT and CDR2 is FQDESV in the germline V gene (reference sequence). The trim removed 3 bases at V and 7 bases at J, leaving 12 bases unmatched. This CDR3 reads CASSFNTGTGVINEQFF. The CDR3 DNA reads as TGTGCCAGCAGCTTCAATACCGGGACAGGGGTCATTAATGAGCAGTTCTTC.

CDR3: CASTLDRGNQPQHF. CDR3 nucleotides: TGTGCCAGCACCCTAGACAGGGGGAATCAGCCCCAGCATTTT. V usage is TRBV6-1 and J usage is TRBJ1-5; 9 bases are shared with TRBD1. Germline V gene lookup returns CDR1 MNHNS and CDR2 SASEGT. The V segment lost 7 bases and the J segment 4 bases; nucleotides outside the gene matches: 5. The CDR3 spans 14 residues.

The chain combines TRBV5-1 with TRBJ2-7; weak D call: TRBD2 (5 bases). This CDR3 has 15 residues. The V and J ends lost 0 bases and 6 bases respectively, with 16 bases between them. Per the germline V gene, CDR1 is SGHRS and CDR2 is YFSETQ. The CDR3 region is CASSLEVGEGSEQYF. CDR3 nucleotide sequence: TGCGCCAGCAGCTTGGAAGTGGGAGAGGGTTCCGAGCAGTACTTC.

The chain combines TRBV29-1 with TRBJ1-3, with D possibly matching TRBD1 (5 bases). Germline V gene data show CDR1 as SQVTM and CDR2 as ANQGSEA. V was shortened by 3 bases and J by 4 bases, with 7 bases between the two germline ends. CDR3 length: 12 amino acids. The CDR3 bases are TGCAGCGTTGAGGCAGGGGGAAACACCATATATTTT. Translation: CSVEAGGNTIYF.

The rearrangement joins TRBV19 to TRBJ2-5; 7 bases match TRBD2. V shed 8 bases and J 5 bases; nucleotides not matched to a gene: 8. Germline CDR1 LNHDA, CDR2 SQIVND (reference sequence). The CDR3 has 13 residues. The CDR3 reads CASAAGDRETQYF. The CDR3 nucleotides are TGTGCCAGTGCCGCGGGAGACCGGGAGACCCAGTACTTC.

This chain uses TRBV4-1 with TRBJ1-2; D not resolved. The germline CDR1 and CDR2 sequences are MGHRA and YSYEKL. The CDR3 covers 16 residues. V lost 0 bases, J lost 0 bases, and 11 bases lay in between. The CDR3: CASSQDPAVTNYGYTF. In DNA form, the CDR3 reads TGCGCCAGCAGCCAAGATCCGGCGGTTACTAACTATGGCTACACCTTC.

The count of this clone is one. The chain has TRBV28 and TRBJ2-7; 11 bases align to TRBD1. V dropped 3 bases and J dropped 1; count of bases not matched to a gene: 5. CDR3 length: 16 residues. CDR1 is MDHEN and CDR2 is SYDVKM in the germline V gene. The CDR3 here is CASSFVGQGGSYEQYF. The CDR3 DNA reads TGTGCCAGCAGTTTCGTGGGACAGGGGGGTTCCTACGAGCAGTACTTC.

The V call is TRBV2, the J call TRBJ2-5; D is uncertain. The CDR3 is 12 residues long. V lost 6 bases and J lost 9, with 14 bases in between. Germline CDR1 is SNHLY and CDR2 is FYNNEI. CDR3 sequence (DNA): TGTGCCAGCAGCAAGGGCCCCGGCCCCCAGTACTTC. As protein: CASSKGPGPQYF.

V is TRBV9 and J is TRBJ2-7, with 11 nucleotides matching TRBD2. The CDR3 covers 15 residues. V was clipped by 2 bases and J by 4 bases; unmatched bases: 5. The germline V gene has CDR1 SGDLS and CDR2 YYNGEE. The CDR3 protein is CASSVAGTSGYEQYF. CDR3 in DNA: TGTGCCAGCAGCGTCGCGGGGACTAGCGGATACGAGCAGTACTTC.

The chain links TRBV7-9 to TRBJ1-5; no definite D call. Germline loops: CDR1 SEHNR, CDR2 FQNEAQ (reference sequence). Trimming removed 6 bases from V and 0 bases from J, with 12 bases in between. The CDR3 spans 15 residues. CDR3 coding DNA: TGTGCCAGCAGTCAGGATACAGATAGCAATCAGCCCCAGCATTTT. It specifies CASSQDTDSNQPQHF.

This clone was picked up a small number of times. CDR3 DNA: TGTGCCAGCAGTGAGTCGGGAGCAGCCAAAAACATTCAGTACTTC. Amino acid sequence: CASSESGAAKNIQYF. The chain employs TRBV28 and TRBJ2-4; weak D call: TRBD2 (6 bases). CDR3 length: 15 amino acids. Germline V lookup: CDR1 MDHEN, CDR2 SYDVKM. Trimming took off 5 bases at V and 0 bases at J, with 11 bases between the two ends.